The following is a T cell receptor beta chain sequence with its context. This sample is drawn from a study of blood T cell repertoires in COVID-19. In the study overall: The samples span acute and convalescent COVID-19 from the United States, Italy and Spain. PBMCs, B-cell-depleted T cells, or T cells provided the cDNA or gDNA that made up the material.

Generated by immunoSEQ multiplex PCR, the TCRdb table keeps only in-frame clones and is missing some. The sample has 450,000 or so clones, 85% to 90% seen once. The CDR3 spans 13 residues. Germline V gene data show CDR1 as MNHEY and CDR2 as SVGAGI. Trimming at V came to 7 bases and at J to 2 bases, leaving 5 bases not matched to a gene. Seattle enrolled patients during active infection and tracked them longitudinally. The TCR comes from a man aged 18 to 35 with COVID-19, enrolled during active disease. The V gene is TRBV6-5, the J gene TRBJ2-7; 7 bases align to TRBD1. The sequenced material came from peripheral blood. The CDR3 here is CASTWDRTYEQYF. The CDR3 DNA is TGTGCCAGCACCTGGGACAGAACCTACGAGCAGTACTTC.